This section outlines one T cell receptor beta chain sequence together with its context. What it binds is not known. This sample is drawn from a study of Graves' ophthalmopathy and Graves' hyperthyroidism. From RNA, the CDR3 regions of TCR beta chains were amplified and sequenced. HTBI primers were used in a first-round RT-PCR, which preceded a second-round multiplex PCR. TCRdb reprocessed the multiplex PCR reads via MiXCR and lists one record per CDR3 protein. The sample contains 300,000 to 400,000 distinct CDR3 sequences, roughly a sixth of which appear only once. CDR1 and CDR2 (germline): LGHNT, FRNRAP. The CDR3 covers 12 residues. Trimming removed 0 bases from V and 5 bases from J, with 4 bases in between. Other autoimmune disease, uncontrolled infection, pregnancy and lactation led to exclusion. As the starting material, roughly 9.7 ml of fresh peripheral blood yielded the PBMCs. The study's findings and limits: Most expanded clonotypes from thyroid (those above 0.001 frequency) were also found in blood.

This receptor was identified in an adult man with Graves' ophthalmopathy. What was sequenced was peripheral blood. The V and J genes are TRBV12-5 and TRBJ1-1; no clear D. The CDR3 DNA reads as TGTGCTAGTGGTTTGGTCTCGACTGAAGCTTTCTTT. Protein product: CASGLVSTEAFF.